These 2 T cell receptor beta chains were all obtained from the same sample, sequenced in a study of blood T cell repertoires in COVID-19. The assay was immunoSEQ multiplex PCR, and TCRdb's table has in-frame clones only and misses some. In the table there are a few hundred thousand clones, approximately 85% of which are singletons. Specimen: PBMCs or T cells enriched from blood (not recorded which). These receptors were obtained from a man aged 25-40 years who had recovered from COVID-19.

The V and J genes are TRBV7-9 and TRBJ1-5; the match to TRBD1 covers 9 bases. The V gene end was trimmed by 2 bases and the J gene end by 6 bases; junction bases not matched to a gene: 8. Germline CDR1 SEHNR, CDR2 FQNEAQ (reference sequence). The length of the CDR3 is 16 residues. The CDR3 DNA sequence: TGTGCCAGCAGCTTATCCGGGACAGGGCCAGGTCAGCCCCAGCATTTT. Its protein is CASSLSGTGPGQPQHF.

The chain is built from TRBV6-5 and TRBJ2-4; the D gene is possibly TRBD2 (6 bases). The CDR3 has 12 residues. Between the trimmed V and J ends, which lost 0 bases and 12 bases, there was a span of 9 bases. Germline V lookup: CDR1 MNHEY, CDR2 SVGAGI. The CDR3 region is CASSYSSGAQYF. The CDR3 coding sequence is TGTGCCAGCAGTTACTCCTCGGGAGCTCAGTACTTC.